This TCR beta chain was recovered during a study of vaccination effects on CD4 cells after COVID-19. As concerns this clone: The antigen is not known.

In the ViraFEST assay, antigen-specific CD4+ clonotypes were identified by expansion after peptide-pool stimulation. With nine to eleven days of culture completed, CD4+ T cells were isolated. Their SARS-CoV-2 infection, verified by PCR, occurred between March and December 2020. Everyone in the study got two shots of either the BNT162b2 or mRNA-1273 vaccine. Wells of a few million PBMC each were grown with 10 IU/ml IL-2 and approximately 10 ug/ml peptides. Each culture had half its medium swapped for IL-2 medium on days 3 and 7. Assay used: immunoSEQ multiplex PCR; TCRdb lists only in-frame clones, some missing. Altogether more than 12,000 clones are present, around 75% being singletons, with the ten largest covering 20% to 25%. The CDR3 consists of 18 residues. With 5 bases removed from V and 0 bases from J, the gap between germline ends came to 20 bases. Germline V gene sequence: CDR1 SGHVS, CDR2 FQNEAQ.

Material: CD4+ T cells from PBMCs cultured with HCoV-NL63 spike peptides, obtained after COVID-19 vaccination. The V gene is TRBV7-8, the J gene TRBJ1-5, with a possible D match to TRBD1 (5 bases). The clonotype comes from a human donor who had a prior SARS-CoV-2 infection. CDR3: CASSPRIGDRYSNQPQHF. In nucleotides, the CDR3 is TGTGCCAGCAGCCCTAGGATAGGGGATAGGTATAGCAATCAGCCCCAGCATTTT.